What follows are 5 T cell receptor beta chains derived from one specimen sequenced in a study of yellow fever vaccine responses in identical twins. Via MiXCR, TCRdb re-called the RT-PCR reads, giving one row per CDR3 protein. The sample lists 30,000 to 40,000 distinct CDR3 sequences; approximately 54% were seen once. Sequenced here: T cells from blood (PBMCs), unsorted or a sorted subset (not recorded which), sampled before or after yellow fever vaccination (not recorded which). The receptor source for this set is a young woman who received the yellow fever vaccine.

The genes are TRBV10-3 and TRBJ1-1; D is ambiguous. Germline V lookup: CDR1 ENHRY, CDR2 SYGVKD. The CDR3 totals 15 residues. V gave up 4 bases and J gave up 0 bases, with 12 bases separating them. The CDR3 DNA reads as TGTGCCATCAGTGCAGTCAAGACGATGAACACTGAAGCTTTCTTT. Its protein product is CAISAVKTMNTEAFF.

The V gene is TRBV23-1, the J gene TRBJ2-1, with a tentative D call TRBD2 (5 bases). TRBV23-1 is an ORF, and what it does is uncertain. V gave up 5 bases and J gave up 5 bases, with 16 bases separating them. The CDR3 is 15 residues long. This chain's CDR3 is CASSFYDYYNNEQFF. The DNA of the CDR3 is TGCGCCAGCAGTTTTTACGACTACTATAACAATGAGCAGTTCTTC.

This chain connects TRBV19 to TRBJ2-2; D remains ambiguous. Germline V CDR1 and CDR2: LNHDA, SQIVND (reference sequence). There are 13 residues in the CDR3. Trimming took off 5 bases at V and 5 bases at J, with 9 bases between the two ends. The chain's CDR3 is CASSPRSTGELFF. CDR3 nucleotides: TGTGCCAGTAGTCCCAGAAGTACCGGGGAGCTGTTTTTT.

This chain connects TRBV11-2 to TRBJ2-7, with TRBD1 identical over 7 bases. The V gene's germline CDR1 is SGHAT and CDR2 FQNNGV. CDR3 length: 14 residues. Losses at the gene ends were 5 bases for V and 6 bases for J; bases not matched to a gene: 10. The CDR3 DNA reads TGTGCCAGCAGCCCCCTGGACACAGGGGCCGAGCAGTACTTC. Its translation is CASSPLDTGAEQYF.

The J gene is TRBJ2-5, the V gene TRBV29-1; TRBD1 is a possible D gene (5 bases). CDR3 length: 12 amino acids. V was trimmed by 4 bases and J by 1 base, leaving 7 bases between them. Germline CDR1 SQVTM, CDR2 ANQGSEA. For the CDR3, the DNA is TGCAGCGTTGGGCAGGGCCAAGAGACCCAGTACTTC. Its translation is CSVGQGQETQYF.